This TCR beta chain was documented in a study of T cell responses to AZD1222 COVID-19 vaccine. Overall study results and limits: At study baseline, merely more than 5 AZD1222 recipients were seropositive.

The CDR3 covers 14 residues. Germline-derived CDR1 and CDR2 are MNHEY and SVGAGI. Trimming cost V 8 bases and J 10 bases, with 20 bases left between them. Concerning this clone: Its antigen is currently unknown.

Clones were sequenced by immunoSEQ multiplex PCR, and TCRdb holds only the in-frame ones, with some missing. The data hold some 150,000 clones, with approximately 95% observed a single time. Sequenced material: peripheral blood, taken on day 0 of MenACWY control vaccination. This receptor was obtained from an adult in good health. The chain links TRBV6-5 to TRBJ1-4; D might be TRBD1 (6 bases). The CDR3 DNA reads TGTGCCAGCGGGACTCTGGGGGGGGCTGGAAAACTGTTTTTT. This codes for CASGTLGGAGKLFF.